Presented here are 16 T cell receptor beta chains from one specimen sequenced in a study of T-cell reconstitution after alpha-beta-depleted transplantation in children. Preparing the TCRbeta library involved the use of unique molecular identifiers. Each CDR3 protein gets one entry after TCRdb re-called the PCR reads with MiXCR. The sample has fewer than 5,500 distinct CDR3 sequences; 19% are singletons. Sequenced material: PBMCs, mostly from graft donor cells, taken 180 days after TCRalphabeta/CD19-depleted stem cell transplant. The receptors were gathered from a male patient aged 2-10 years who had a stem cell transplant for acute lymphoblastic leukemia, so the T cells may come from the graft donor.

This clonotype has at least ten counts. The V call is TRBV12-3 or TRBV12-4, the J call TRBJ2-5; 8 bases align to TRBD2. V shed 7 bases, J shed 0 bases, and the junction held 10 bases outside the gene matches. This CDR3 has 16 amino acids. In nucleotides, the CDR3 is TGTGCCAGCAAGGCTCCCGGGGGGGAAAACCAAGAGACCCAGTACTTC. Amino acid sequence: CASKAPGGENQETQYF.

As for this clonotype: Given a much more abundant clone one base away, this may be a read error. V is TRBV6-1 and J is TRBJ1-2; unclear D gene. In germline, CDR1 is MNHNS, CDR2 SASEGT. The CDR3 is made up of 11 amino acids. The CDR3 bases are TGTGCCAGCAGGTGGAGCTATGGCTACCCCTTC. Translation: CASRWSYGYPF.

This clonotype rates as medium-sized. The chain couples TRBV7-2 to TRBJ2-2; 11 nucleotides line up with TRBD2. V gave up 5 bases and J gave up 1 base; unmatched junction bases: 3. Germline values: CDR1 SGHTA, CDR2 FQGNSA. CDR3 length: 16 residues. DNA of the CDR3: TGTGCCAGCAGCCTGGGACTAGCGGTGAACACCGGGGAGCTGTTTTTT. It translates to CASSLGLAVNTGELFF.

In its sample, this clonotype was seen many times. The chain employs TRBV4-2 and TRBJ2-7, with TRBD2 matching over 10 bases. The germline gives CDR1 LGHNA, CDR2 YNFKEQ. The CDR3 covers 18 residues. V lost 4 bases and J lost 0; bases outside the gene matches: 12. The CDR3 reads CASSPQNGAGGLSYEQYF. Written as DNA, the CDR3 is TGTGCCAGCAGCCCTCAAAATGGAGCGGGAGGGCTCTCCTACGAGCAGTACTTC.

There are many counts of this clonotype. V and J are TRBV3-1 and TRBJ2-1, with 8 bases lining up with TRBD2. V trimming: 4 bases; J trimming: 11 bases; junction bases outside the gene matches: 13. This CDR3 contains 15 residues. Germline assignment: CDR1 LGHDT and CDR2 YNNKEL (reference sequence). CDR3 sequence (DNA): TGTGCCAGCAGCCCCTCCTCCTTACTAGCGGTACAGCAGTTCTTC. Translation: CASSPSSLLAVQQFF.

This clonotype has a count of ten or more. The chain recombines TRBV20-1 with TRBJ1-1; 9 bases align to TRBD1. Looked up from germline, CDR1 is DFQATT and CDR2 is SNEGSKA (reference sequence). This CDR3 region has 16 residues. V was pared by 3 bases and J by 3 bases, with 11 bases of the junction left unmatched. The CDR3 coding sequence is TGCAGTGCTAGGCCGGGACAGGGATTCTCCGACACTGAAGCTTTCTTT. It specifies CSARPGQGFSDTEAFF.

Regarding this clonotype: This may be a read error: a much more frequent sequence differs by one nucleotide. The final CDR3 position lacks the conserved phenylalanine or tryptophan, pointing to a likely read error. The chain combines TRBV27 with TRBJ2-7; D is unresolved. CDR3 length equals 16 residues. Trimming pared 5 bases from V and 3 bases from J, leaving 20 bases between. The germline V gene encodes CDR1 MNHEY and CDR2 SMNVEV (reference sequence). The CDR3 protein is CASSPPRGHIFYEQYL. CDR3 DNA: TGTGCCAGCAGTCCTCCCCGTGGCCATATATTCTACGAGCAGTACTTG.

There are many counts of this clonotype. The chain uses TRBV19 and TRBJ2-2, with D perhaps matching TRBD1 (5 bases). V lost 9 bases and J 7 bases, leaving 21 bases between the germline ends. Germline V gives CDR1 LNHDA, CDR2 SQIVND (reference sequence). The CDR3 sequence is 15 residues long. CDR3 region: CASLTQGFQNGELFF. The CDR3 DNA reads as TGTGCCAGCCTTACGCAGGGATTTCAAAACGGGGAGCTGTTTTTT.

This clonotype was recorded at least ten times. The chain combines TRBV7-9 with TRBJ2-1; 7 nucleotides agree with TRBD2. This CDR3 region has 15 residues. The V gene end was trimmed by 4 bases and the J gene end by 12 bases; junction bases not matched to a gene: 15. Germline CDR1 reads SEHNR; CDR2 reads FQNEAQ (reference sequence). The chain's CDR3 is CASSSFYFGLVAQFF. CDR3 bases: TGTGCCAGCAGCTCCTTTTACTTCGGACTAGTTGCGCAGTTCTTC.

This clonotype was seen at least ten times. This chain uses TRBV7-9 with TRBJ2-3; 8 bases line up with TRBD2. Germline V gene data show CDR1 as SEHNR and CDR2 as FQNEAQ (reference sequence). After removal of 5 bases from V and 6 bases from J, the junction contained 13 bases not matched to a gene. CDR3 length: 16 residues. CDR3 bases: TGTGCCAGCAGCCCTGTAAGCGGGAGACTTTCGGATACGCAGTATTTT. It codes for CASSPVSGRLSDTQYF.

This clonotype has a count of ten or more. V gene TRBV13 combines with J gene TRBJ1-5; D gene uncertain. Germline CDR1 is PRHDT and CDR2 is FYEKMQ (reference sequence). The CDR3 extends over 17 amino acids. Trimming took off 3 bases at V and 2 bases at J, with 17 bases between the two ends. CDR3 DNA sequence: TGTGCCAGCAGCTTCACGGACGGCCGTGGGGGCAATCAGCCCCAGCATTTT. This codes for CASSFTDGRGGNQPQHF.

This clonotype was seen at least ten times. This chain joins TRBV7-2 and TRBJ1-6, with D possibly TRBD1 on 5 matching bases. Trimming took 5 bases from V and 2 from J, leaving 19 bases between them. The CDR3 extends over 18 amino acids. The germline V gene has CDR1 SGHTA and CDR2 FQGNSA. The CDR3 DNA reads as TGTGCCAGCAGCCCCAGATCGGGGGTTGGCGCCTATAATTCACCCCTCCACTTT. Encoded protein: CASSPRSGVGAYNSPLHF.

This clonotype was detected ten times or more. V usage is TRBV3-1 and J usage is TRBJ2-3; a weak D match, TRBD2 (6 bases). V was clipped by 0 bases and J by 5 bases, with 15 bases between them. The CDR3 has 16 amino acids. Germline loops: CDR1 LGHDT, CDR2 YNNKEL (reference sequence). The CDR3 region has the DNA TGTGCCAGCAGCCAAGATTACGGGGGAGAACAAGATACGCAGTATTTT. Protein product: CASSQDYGGEQDTQYF.

The CDR3 bases are TGTGCCAGCAGCTACCGGACGGCTAGCAATCAGCCCCAGCATTTT. Its translation is CASSYRTASNQPQHF. The V call is TRBV6-5, the J call TRBJ1-5; D is unclear. The germline gives CDR1 MNHEY, CDR2 SVGAGI. V lost 6 bases to trimming and J lost 0 bases, with 12 bases between them. The CDR3 loop spans 15 amino acids.

This clonotype was observed many times. The gene calls are TRBV6-1 and TRBJ2-1; D remains unclear. Per germline, CDR1 MNHNS and CDR2 SASEGT. Trimming pared 2 bases from V and 3 bases from J, leaving 8 bases between. The CDR3 loop spans 14 amino acids. DNA of the CDR3: TGTGCCAGCAGTGAATCCGGAGACTACAATGAGCAGTTCTTC. Protein product: CASSESGDYNEQFF.

This clonotype was found many times. The chain is built from TRBV6-5 and TRBJ2-7, with D possibly being TRBD1 (6 bases). CDR1 and CDR2 (germline): MNHEY, SVGAGI. V lost 4 bases and J lost 6, with 16 bases in between. This CDR3 contains 14 residues. CDR3 coding DNA: TGTGCCAGCAGTTTCCCACTCCCAGGGGTCGAGCAGTACTTC. Translated: CASSFPLPGVEQYF.